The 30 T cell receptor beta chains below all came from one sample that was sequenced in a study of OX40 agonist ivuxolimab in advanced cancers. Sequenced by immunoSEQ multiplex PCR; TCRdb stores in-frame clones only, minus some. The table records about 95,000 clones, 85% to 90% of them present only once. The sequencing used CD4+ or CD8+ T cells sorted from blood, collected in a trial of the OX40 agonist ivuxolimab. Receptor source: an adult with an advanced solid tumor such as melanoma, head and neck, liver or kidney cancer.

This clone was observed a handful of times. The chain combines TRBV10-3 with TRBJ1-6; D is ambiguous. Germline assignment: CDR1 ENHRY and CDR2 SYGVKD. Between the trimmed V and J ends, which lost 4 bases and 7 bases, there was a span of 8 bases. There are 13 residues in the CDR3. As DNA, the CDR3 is TGTGCCATCAGTGGGCTGGAGAATTCACCCCTCCACTTT. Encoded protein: CAISGLENSPLHF.

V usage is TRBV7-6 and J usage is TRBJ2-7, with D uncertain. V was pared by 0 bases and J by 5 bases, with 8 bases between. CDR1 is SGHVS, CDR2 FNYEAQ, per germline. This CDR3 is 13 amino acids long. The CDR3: CASSLARHHEQYF. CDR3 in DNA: TGTGCCAGCAGCTTAGCACGACACCACGAGCAGTACTTC.

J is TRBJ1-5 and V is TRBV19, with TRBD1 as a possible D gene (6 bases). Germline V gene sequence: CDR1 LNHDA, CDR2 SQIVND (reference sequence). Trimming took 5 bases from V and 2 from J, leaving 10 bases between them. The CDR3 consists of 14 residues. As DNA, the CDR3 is TGTGCCAGTAGTTTAGGGGGTGGCAATCAGCCCCAGCATTTT. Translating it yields CASSLGGGNQPQHF. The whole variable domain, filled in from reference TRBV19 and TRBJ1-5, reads DGGITQSPKYLFRKEGQNVTLSCEQNLNHDAMYWYRQDPGQGLRLIYYSQIVNDFQKGDIAEGYSVSREKKESFPLTVTSAQKNPTAFYLCASSLGGGNQPQHFGDGTRLSIL.

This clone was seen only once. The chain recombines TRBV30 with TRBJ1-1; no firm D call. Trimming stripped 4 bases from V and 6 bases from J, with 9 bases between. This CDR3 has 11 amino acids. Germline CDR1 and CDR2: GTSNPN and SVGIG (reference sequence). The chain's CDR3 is CAWKGQSEAFF. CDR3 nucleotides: TGTGCCTGGAAAGGCCAGTCTGAAGCTTTCTTT. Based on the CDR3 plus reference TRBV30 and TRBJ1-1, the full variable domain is SQTIHQWPATLVQPVGSPLSLECTVEGTSNPNLYWYRQAAGRGLQLLFYSVGIGQISSEVPQNLSASRPQDRQFILSSKKLLLSDSGFYLCAWKGQSEAFFGQGTRLTVV.

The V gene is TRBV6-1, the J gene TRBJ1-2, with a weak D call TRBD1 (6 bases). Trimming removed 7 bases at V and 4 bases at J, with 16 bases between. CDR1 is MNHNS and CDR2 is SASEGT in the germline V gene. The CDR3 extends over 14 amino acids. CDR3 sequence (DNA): TGTGCCAGCAATCATGGGGGACAAGGCTATGGCTACACCTTC. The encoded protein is CASNHGGQGYGYTF.

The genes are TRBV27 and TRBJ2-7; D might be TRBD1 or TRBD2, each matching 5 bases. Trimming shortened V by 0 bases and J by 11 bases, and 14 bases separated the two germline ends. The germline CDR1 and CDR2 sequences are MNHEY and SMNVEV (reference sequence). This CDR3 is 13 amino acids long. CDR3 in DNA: TGTGCCAGCAGTTTATCGAGAGAGGGACCGAAGTACTTC. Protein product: CASSLSREGPKYF.

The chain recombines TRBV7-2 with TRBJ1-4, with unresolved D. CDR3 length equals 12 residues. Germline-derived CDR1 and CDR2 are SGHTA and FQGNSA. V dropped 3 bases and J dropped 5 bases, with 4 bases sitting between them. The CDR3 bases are TGTGCCAGCAGCTTCCAAAATGAAAAACTGTTTTTT. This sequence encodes CASSFQNEKLFF.

Written as DNA, the CDR3 is TGTGCCAGCAGCTCCCGGGACCACAAGACCCAGTACTTC. It encodes CASSSRDHKTQYF. V usage is TRBV5-4 and J usage is TRBJ2-5; D may match TRBD1 or TRBD2 (5 bases each). The CDR3 spans 13 residues. V lost 3 bases and J 6 bases, leaving 12 bases between the germline ends. Germline values: CDR1 SGHNT, CDR2 YYREEE (reference sequence).

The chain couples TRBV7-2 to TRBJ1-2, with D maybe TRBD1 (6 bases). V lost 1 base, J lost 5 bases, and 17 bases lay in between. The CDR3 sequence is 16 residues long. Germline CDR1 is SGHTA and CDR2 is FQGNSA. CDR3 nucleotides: TGTGCCAGCAGCTTAGGAGGGTCAGCAGGGGATTATGGCTACACCTTC. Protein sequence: CASSLGGSAGDYGYTF.

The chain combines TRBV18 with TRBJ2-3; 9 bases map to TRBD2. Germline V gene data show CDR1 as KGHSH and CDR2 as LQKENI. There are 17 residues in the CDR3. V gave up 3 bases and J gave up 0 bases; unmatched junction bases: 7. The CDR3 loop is CASSPVSGSVSTDTQYF. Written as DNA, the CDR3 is TGTGCCAGCTCACCGGTTAGCGGGAGTGTGAGCACAGATACGCAGTATTTT. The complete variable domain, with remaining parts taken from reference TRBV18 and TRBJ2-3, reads NAGVMQNPRHLVRRRGQEARLRCSPMKGHSHVYWYRQLPEEGLKFMVYLQKENIIDESGMPKERFSAEFPKEGPSILRIQQVVRGDSAAYFCASSPVSGSVSTDTQYFGPGTRLTVL.

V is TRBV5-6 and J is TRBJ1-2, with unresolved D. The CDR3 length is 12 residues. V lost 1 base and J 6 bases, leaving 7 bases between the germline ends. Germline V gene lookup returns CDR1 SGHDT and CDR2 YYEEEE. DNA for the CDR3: TGTGCCAGCAGCTTGACGGAGGATGGCTACACCTTC. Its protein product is CASSLTEDGYTF.

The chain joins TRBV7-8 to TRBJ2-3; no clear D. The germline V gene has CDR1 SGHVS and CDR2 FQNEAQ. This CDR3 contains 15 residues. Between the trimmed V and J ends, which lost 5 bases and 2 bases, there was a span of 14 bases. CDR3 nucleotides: TGTGCCAGCAGCCCAACATCGAAACCCACAGATACGCAGTATTTT. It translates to CASSPTSKPTDTQYF.

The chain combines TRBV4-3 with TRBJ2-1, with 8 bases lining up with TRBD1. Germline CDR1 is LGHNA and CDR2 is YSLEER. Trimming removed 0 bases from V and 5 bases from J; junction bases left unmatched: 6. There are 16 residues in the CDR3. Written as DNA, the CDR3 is TGCGCCAGCAGCCAAGATTGGACAGGGAATCACAATGAGCAGTTCTTC. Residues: CASSQDWTGNHNEQFF.

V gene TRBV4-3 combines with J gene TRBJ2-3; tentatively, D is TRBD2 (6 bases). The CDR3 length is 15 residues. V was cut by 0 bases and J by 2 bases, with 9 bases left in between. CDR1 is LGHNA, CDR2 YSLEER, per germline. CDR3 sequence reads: CASSQDGRFTDTQYF. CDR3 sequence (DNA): TGCGCCAGCAGCCAAGATGGGAGGTTCACAGATACGCAGTATTTT.

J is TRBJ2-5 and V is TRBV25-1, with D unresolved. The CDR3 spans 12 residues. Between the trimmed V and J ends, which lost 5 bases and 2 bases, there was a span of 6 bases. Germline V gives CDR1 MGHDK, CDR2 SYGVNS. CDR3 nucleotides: TGTGCCAGCAGTCGAGATCAAGAGACCCAGTACTTC. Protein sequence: CASSRDQETQYF.

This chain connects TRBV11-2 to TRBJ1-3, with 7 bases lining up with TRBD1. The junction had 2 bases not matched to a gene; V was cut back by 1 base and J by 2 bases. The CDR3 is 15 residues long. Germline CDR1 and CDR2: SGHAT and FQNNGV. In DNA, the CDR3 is TGTGCCAGCAGCTTAGGGGGGACAGCTGGAAACACCATATATTTT. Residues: CASSLGGTAGNTIYF.

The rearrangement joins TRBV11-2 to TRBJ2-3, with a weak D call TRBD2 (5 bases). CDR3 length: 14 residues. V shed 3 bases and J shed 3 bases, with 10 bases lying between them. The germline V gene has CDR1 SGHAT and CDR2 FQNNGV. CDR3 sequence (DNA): TGTGCCAGCAGCTTTGGACTGTCTACAGATACGCAGTATTTT. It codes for CASSFGLSTDTQYF.

CDR3 protein: CASSSYTVTKNIQYF. The DNA for the CDR3 is TGTGCCAGCAGTTCCTATACAGTGACCAAAAACATTCAGTACTTC. This chain uses TRBV28 with TRBJ2-4; D remains ambiguous. This CDR3 region has 15 residues. The V gene lost 4 bases and the J gene lost 2 bases, with 12 bases spanning the gap. Per the germline V gene, CDR1 is MDHEN and CDR2 is SYDVKM.

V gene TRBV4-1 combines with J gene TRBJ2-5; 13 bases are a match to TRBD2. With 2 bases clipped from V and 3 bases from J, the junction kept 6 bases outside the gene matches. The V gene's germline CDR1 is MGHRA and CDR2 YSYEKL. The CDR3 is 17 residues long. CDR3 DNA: TGCGCCAGCAGCCAACTACTAGGACTAGCGGGAGAAGAGACCCAGTACTTC. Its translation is CASSQLLGLAGEETQYF.

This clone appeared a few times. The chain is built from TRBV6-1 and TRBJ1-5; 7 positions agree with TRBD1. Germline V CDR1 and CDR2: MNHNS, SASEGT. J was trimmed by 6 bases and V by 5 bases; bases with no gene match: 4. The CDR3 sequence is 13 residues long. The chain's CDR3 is CASSRQGFQPQHF. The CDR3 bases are TGTGCCAGCAGTAGACAGGGCTTTCAGCCCCAGCATTTT.

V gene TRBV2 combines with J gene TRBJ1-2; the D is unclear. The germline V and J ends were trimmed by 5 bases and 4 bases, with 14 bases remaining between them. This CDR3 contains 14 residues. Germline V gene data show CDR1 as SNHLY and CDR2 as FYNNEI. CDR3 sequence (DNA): TGTGCCAGCAGTCCGACTTTCTCCACCTATGGCTACACCTTC. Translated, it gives CASSPTFSTYGYTF. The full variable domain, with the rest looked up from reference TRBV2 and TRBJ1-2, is EPEVTQTPSHQVTQMGQEVILRCVPISNHLYFYWYRQILGQKVEFLVSFYNNEISEKSEIFDDQFSVERPDGSNFTLKIRSTKLEDSAMYFCASSPTFSTYGYTFGSGTRLTVV.

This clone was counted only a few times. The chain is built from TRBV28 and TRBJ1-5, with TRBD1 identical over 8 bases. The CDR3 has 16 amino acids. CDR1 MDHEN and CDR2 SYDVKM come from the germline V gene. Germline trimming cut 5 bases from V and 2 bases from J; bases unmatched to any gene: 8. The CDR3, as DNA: TGTGCCAGCAGTCCTACCAGGGGGCGAGGCAATCAGCCCCAGCATTTT. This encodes CASSPTRGRGNQPQHF.

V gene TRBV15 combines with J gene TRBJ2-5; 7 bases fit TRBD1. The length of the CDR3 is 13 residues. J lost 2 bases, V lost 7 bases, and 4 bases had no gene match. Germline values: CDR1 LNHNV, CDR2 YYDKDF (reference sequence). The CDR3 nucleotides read TGTGCCACCAACAGGGGTGGGCAAGAGACCCAGTACTTC. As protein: CATNRGGQETQYF.

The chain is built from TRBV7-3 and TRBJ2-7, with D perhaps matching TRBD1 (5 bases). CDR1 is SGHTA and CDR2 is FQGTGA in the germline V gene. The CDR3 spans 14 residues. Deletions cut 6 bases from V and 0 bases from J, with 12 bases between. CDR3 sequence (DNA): TGTGCCAGCAGTCGTGACAGCAGCTCCTACGAGCAGTACTTC. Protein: CASSRDSSSYEQYF.

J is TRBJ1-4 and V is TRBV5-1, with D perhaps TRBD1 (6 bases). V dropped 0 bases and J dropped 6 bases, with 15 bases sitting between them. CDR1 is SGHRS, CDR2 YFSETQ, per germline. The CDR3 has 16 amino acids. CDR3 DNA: TGCGCCAGCAGCTTGGTCAGCGGGGGCGGCGATGAAAAACTGTTTTTT. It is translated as CASSLVSGGGDEKLFF.

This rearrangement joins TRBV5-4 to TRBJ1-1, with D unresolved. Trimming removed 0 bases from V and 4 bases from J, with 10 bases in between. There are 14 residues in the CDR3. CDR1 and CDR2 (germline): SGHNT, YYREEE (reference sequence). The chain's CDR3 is CASSLDVESTEAFF. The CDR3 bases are TGTGCCAGCAGCTTGGATGTGGAAAGCACTGAAGCTTTCTTT.

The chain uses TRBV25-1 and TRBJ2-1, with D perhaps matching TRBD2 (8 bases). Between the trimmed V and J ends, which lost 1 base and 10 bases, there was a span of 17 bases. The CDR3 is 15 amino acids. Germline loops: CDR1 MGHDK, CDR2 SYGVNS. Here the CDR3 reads CASSEFRGGTDEQFF. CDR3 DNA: TGTGCCAGCAGTGAATTCCGGGGGGGGACAGACGAGCAGTTCTTC. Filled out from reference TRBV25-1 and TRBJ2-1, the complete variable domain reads EADIYQTPRYLVIGTGKKITLECSQTMGHDKMYWYQQDPGMELHLIHYSYGVNSTEKGDLSSESTVSRIRTEHFPLTLESARPSHTSQYLCASSEFRGGTDEQFFGPGTRLTVL.

Written as DNA, the CDR3 is TGTGCCAGCAGGGCCCCCGGGACAGGCTATGGCTACACCTTC. Amino acid sequence: CASRAPGTGYGYTF. The chain employs TRBV28 and TRBJ1-2; TRBD1 matches at 8 bases. This CDR3 spans 14 amino acids. Germline assignment: CDR1 MDHEN and CDR2 SYDVKM. The V segment lost 6 bases and the J segment 4 bases; nucleotides outside the gene matches: 7.

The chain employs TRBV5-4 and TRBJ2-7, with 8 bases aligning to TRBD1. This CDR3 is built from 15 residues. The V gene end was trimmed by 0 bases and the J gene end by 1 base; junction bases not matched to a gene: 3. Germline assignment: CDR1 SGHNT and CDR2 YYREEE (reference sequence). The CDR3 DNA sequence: TGTGCCAGCAGCTTGGAGGACAGGGATTCCTACGAGCAGTACTTC. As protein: CASSLEDRDSYEQYF.

CDR3 amino acids: CAWSSGGPLHF. The CDR3 nucleotides read TGTGCCTGGAGTTCCGGCGGACCCCTCCACTTT. This chain links TRBV30 with TRBJ1-6; unclear D gene. The V end was cut by 2 bases, the J end by 12 bases, with 8 bases between. CDR3 size: 11 residues. Germline lookup yields CDR1 GTSNPN and CDR2 SVGIG (reference sequence). Full variable domain (outside the CDR3, taken from reference TRBV30 and TRBJ1-6): SQTIHQWPATLVQPVGSPLSLECTVEGTSNPNLYWYRQAAGRGLQLLFYSVGIGQISSEVPQNLSASRPQDRQFILSSKKLLLSDSGFYLCAWSSGGPLHFGNGTRLTVT.